This T cell receptor (beta chain) was sequenced for a study of blood T cell repertoires in COVID-19. In the study overall: Material from acute and convalescent COVID-19 was sourced from the United States, Italy and Spain. The cDNA or gDNA used as material had been derived from T cells, B-cell-depleted T cells, or PBMCs.

V was pared by 0 bases and J by 1 base, with 9 bases between. The CDR3 runs to 15 residues. Germline CDR1 and CDR2: MNHEY and SVGAGI. Per the study methods: Amplification of reference gene primers was used by the study to estimate nucleated cell counts. The method was immunoSEQ multiplex PCR; TCRdb's version includes in-frame clones alone and lacks a portion of them. That table gives V, J and clone size, and the DNA gave D and trimming. The data show roughly 340,000 clones, about 90% seen once. The rearrangement uses TRBV6-5 and TRBJ1-2, with D perhaps matching TRBD1 (6 bases). The sample comprised peripheral blood. The source of this sequence is a woman aged 18-29 years who had recovered from COVID-19. For the CDR3, the DNA is TGTGCCAGCAGTTACTCGAAGGGACATAACTATGGCTACACCTTC. This encodes CASSYSKGHNYGYTF.